Presented here are 24 T cell receptor beta chains from one specimen sequenced in a study of T cells in Graves' hyperthyroidism and ophthalmopathy. Amplified regions were TCR beta CDR3 sequences from RNA transcripts. First-round RT-PCR with HTBI primers amplified the TCR CDR3 region. Each CDR3 protein is one row after TCRdb ran MiXCR on the multiplex PCR reads. Of around 760,000 distinct CDR3 sequences in the sample, 35% are singletons; the top ten hold around 30%. Specimen: blood. The receptors here all came from a woman between 40 and 50 years old with Graves' hyperthyroidism.

This clonotype was picked up many times. The chain carries TRBV20-1 and TRBJ2-7; TRBD2 aligns across 11 bases. CDR3 length equals 14 residues. After removal of 6 bases from V and 4 bases from J, the junction contained 8 bases not matched to a gene. Germline CDR1 and CDR2: DFQATT and SNEGSKA (reference sequence). CDR3 sequence: CSARGLAASYEQYF. The CDR3 DNA follows: TGCAGTGCGAGGGGACTAGCGGCCTCTTACGAGCAGTACTTC.

This clonotype has only a few counts. This sequence joins TRBV27 and TRBJ1-1; D is possibly TRBD1 (6 bases). The CDR3 loop spans 14 amino acids. V was pared by 7 bases and J by 0 bases, with 12 bases between. Germline CDR1 reads MNHEY; CDR2 reads SMNVEV (reference sequence). The CDR3 loop is CASTPPGVNTEAFF. CDR3 bases: TGTGCCAGCACCCCGCCAGGGGTGAACACTGAAGCTTTCTTT.

This clonotype has a handful of counts. The V and J genes are TRBV7-2 and TRBJ1-3; D unclear. Trimming took off 1 base at V and 0 bases at J, with 7 bases between the two ends. This CDR3 is built from 15 residues. Looked up from germline, CDR1 is SGHTA and CDR2 is FQGNSA. For the CDR3, the DNA is TGTGCCAGCAGCTTAGGCATACTCTCTGGAAACACCATATATTTT. It translates to CASSLGILSGNTIYF.

Of note for this clonotype: A much larger clone lies a single base off, so this may be a read error. The chain employs TRBV7-2 and TRBJ1-1; TRBD1 might be the D (5 bases). CDR1 is SGHTA, CDR2 FQGNSA, per germline. The CDR3 totals 14 residues. CDR3 loop: CAGSRGVMNTEAFF. The CDR3 DNA is TGTGCCGGCAGCCGAGGGGTCATGAACACTGAAGCTTTCTTT.

Comment on this clonotype: An end of the junction does not agree with germline; a read error may underlie this. V usage is TRBV7-2 and J usage is TRBJ2-5; a possible D gene is TRBD2 (5 bases). From germline, CDR1 is SGHTA and CDR2 FQGNSA. The CDR3 runs 16 residues. CDR3 sequence reads: CASSQGWLRRQETQYF. In DNA form, the CDR3 reads TGCGCCAGCAGCCAAGGCTGGCTTAGGAGGCAGGAGACCCAGTACTTC.

This clonotype has a count of ten or more. The chain couples TRBV11-2 to TRBJ1-1, with D possibly TRBD1 on 5 matching bases. The CDR3 is made up of 16 amino acids. Trimming left V 7 bases short and J 1 base short, with 19 bases between. CDR1 and CDR2 (germline): SGHAT, FQNNGV. CDR3 DNA sequence: TGTGCCAGCACCAGAAGGGTTGGGGGGTCGAACACTGAAGCTTTCTTT. It translates to CASTRRVGGSNTEAFF.

A remark on this clonotype: With a much larger clone just one base away, this may be a read error. The chain has TRBV5-5 and TRBJ1-2; D possibly corresponds to TRBD1 (5 bases). Trimming took 1 base from V and 12 from J, leaving 13 bases between them. The CDR3 spans 12 residues. Germline V gene sequence: CDR1 SGHKS, CDR2 YYEKEE (reference sequence). The DNA of the CDR3 is TGTGCCAGCAGCTTGATTGGCAGGGAACACACCTTC. This sequence encodes CASSLIGREHTF.

This clonotype was observed at least ten times. This chain joins TRBV29-1 and TRBJ2-5, with 7 positions matching TRBD1. V was pared by 6 bases and J by 1 base, with 5 bases of the junction left unmatched. CDR1 is SQVTM and CDR2 is ANQGSEA in the germline V gene. This CDR3 has 13 residues. The CDR3 nucleotides read TGCAGCGTCGTCGACAGGGCCCAAGAGACCCAGTACTTC. As protein: CSVVDRAQETQYF. The full variable domain, completed using reference TRBV29-1 and TRBJ2-5, is SAVISQKPSRDICQRGTSLTIQCQVDSQVTMMFWYRQQPGQSLTLIATANQGSEATYESGFVIDKFPISRPNLTFSTLTVSNMSPEDSSIYLCSVVDRAQETQYFGPGTRLLVL.

The J gene is TRBJ1-2, the V gene TRBV15; D possibly corresponds to TRBD1 (6 bases). CDR1 LNHNV and CDR2 YYDKDF come from the germline V gene (reference sequence). V dropped 0 bases and J dropped 1 base, with 24 bases sitting between them. CDR3 length: 20 residues. CDR3 in DNA: TGTGCCACCAGCAGAGACAGGGGTAGAGGGTGGGCCTTACTTAACTATGGCTACACCTTC. Its protein is CATSRDRGRGWALLNYGYTF.

This clonotype was counted ten times or more. This rearrangement joins TRBV5-6 to TRBJ1-5; D unclear. The CDR3 covers 13 residues. Germline lookup yields CDR1 SGHDT and CDR2 YYEEEE. The V end was cut by 4 bases, the J end by 4 bases, with 9 bases between. CDR3 nucleotide sequence: TGTGCCAGCAGCCTCGACCCAAATCAGCCCCAGCATTTT. It encodes CASSLDPNQPQHF.

This clonotype was counted between two and nine times. This sequence joins TRBV10-3 and TRBJ2-7; D gene unclear. Deletions cut 3 bases from V and 3 bases from J, with 6 bases between. Looked up from germline, CDR1 is ENHRY and CDR2 is SYGVKD. The CDR3 has 12 amino acids. CDR3 coding DNA: TGTGCCATCAGTGACACCGTCTACGAGCAGTACTTC. It is translated as CAISDTVYEQYF.

The V and J genes are TRBV7-8 and TRBJ1-6; a possible D gene is TRBD1 (5 bases). V was shortened by 4 bases and J by 15 bases, with 19 bases between the two germline ends. The CDR3 covers 14 residues. Germline CDR1 is SGHVS and CDR2 is FQNEAQ. For the CDR3, the DNA is TGTGCCAGCAGCTCAGGACTAGCGGGGGGTAGCCTCCACTTT. Protein sequence: CASSSGLAGGSLHF.

This clonotype showed up many times. V usage is TRBV7-6 and J usage is TRBJ1-2; D gene unclear. Germline CDR1 is SGHVS and CDR2 is FNYEAQ. Trimming took 1 base from V and 5 from J, leaving 11 bases between them. The length of the CDR3 is 14 residues. The CDR3 reads CASSLEPGGYGYTF. The CDR3 DNA reads as TGTGCCAGCAGCTTAGAGCCTGGCGGGTATGGCTACACCTTC.

V gene TRBV20-1 combines with J gene TRBJ2-7, with D uncertain. The CDR3 has 12 residues. Germline lookup yields CDR1 DFQATT and CDR2 SNEGSKA (reference sequence). Trimming pared 4 bases from V and 2 bases from J, leaving 9 bases between. The CDR3 is CSATISTYEQYF. DNA of the CDR3: TGCAGTGCTACTATAAGCACCTACGAGCAGTACTTC.

This clonotype was picked up a small number of times. The rearrangement links TRBV12-3 or TRBV12-4 to TRBJ1-5; D gene uncertain. The CDR3 extends over 15 amino acids. V was pared by 0 bases and J by 0 bases, with 6 bases between. DNA of the CDR3: TGTGCCAGCAGTTTAGCTACGTATAGCAATCAGCCCCAGCATTTT. This encodes CASSLATYSNQPQHF.

The table lists this clonotype with many counts. The chain has TRBV20-1 and TRBJ1-2; 8 nucleotides line up with TRBD1. Germline V gene lookup returns CDR1 DFQATT and CDR2 SNEGSKA (reference sequence). V lost 3 bases, J lost 12 bases, and 12 bases stayed unmatched. The CDR3 runs to 13 residues. The CDR3 spells CSARPGQDRGDTF. CDR3 DNA sequence: TGCAGTGCTAGGCCGGGACAGGATAGAGGAGACACCTTC.

The V call is TRBV20-1, the J call TRBJ2-5; possibly TRBD1 or TRBD2 for D (6 bases each). The V end was cut by 1 base, the J end by 3 bases, with 12 bases between. CDR1 is DFQATT, CDR2 SNEGSKA, per germline (reference sequence). CDR3 size: 14 residues. DNA of the CDR3: TGCAGTGCTAGAGGGTTAGGGGGGAAAGAGACCCAGTACTTC. Its protein product is CSARGLGGKETQYF.

This clonotype was recorded many times. V usage is TRBV11-2 and J usage is TRBJ1-1; D is undetermined. The CDR3 runs to 16 residues. Germline CDR1 SGHAT, CDR2 FQNNGV. V shed 1 base and J shed 0 bases, with 12 bases lying between them. CDR3 amino acids: CASSLGRRLVNTEAFF. The CDR3 region has the DNA TGTGCCAGCAGCTTAGGACGGCGTTTGGTGAACACTGAAGCTTTCTTT.

This clonotype showed up just a few times. The V and J genes are TRBV5-4 and TRBJ2-5; TRBD1 might be the D (5 bases). Germline loops: CDR1 SGHNT, CDR2 YYREEE (reference sequence). Trimming removed 2 bases at V and 5 bases at J, with 10 bases between. The CDR3 covers 13 residues. DNA for the CDR3: TGTGCCAGCAGCTTACAGGTCGAGGAGACCCAGTACTTC. Encoded protein: CASSLQVEETQYF.

The table lists this clonotype with many counts. This sequence joins TRBV19 and TRBJ1-5; D gene unclear. CDR1 is LNHDA, CDR2 SQIVND, per germline (reference sequence). Between the trimmed V and J ends, which lost 1 base and 7 bases, there was a span of 14 bases. The CDR3 has 15 amino acids. CDR3 in DNA: TGTGCCAGTAGTATAGGGGAAATAGACCGCCAGCCCCAGCATTTT. Its translation: CASSIGEIDRQPQHF. The full variable domain, completed using reference TRBV19 and TRBJ1-5, is DGGITQSPKYLFRKEGQNVTLSCEQNLNHDAMYWYRQDPGQGLRLIYYSQIVNDFQKGDIAEGYSVSREKKESFPLTVTSAQKNPTAFYLCASSIGEIDRQPQHFGDGTRLSIL.

The V and J genes are TRBV5-5 and TRBJ1-4; 9 bases fit TRBD1. CDR3 length equals 18 residues. J gave up 8 bases and V 1 base, and 15 bases lay outside the gene matches. Germline lookup yields CDR1 SGHKS and CDR2 YYEKEE (reference sequence). The CDR3 loop is CASSLTIGSGQGGEKLFF. In nucleotides, the CDR3 is TGTGCCAGCAGCTTGACAATCGGTTCGGGACAGGGAGGGGAAAAACTGTTTTTT.

Only a few counts were recorded for this clonotype. The chain combines TRBV5-1 with TRBJ1-1, with TRBD1 matching 10 bases. The CDR3 loop spans 15 amino acids. After removal of 2 bases from V and 3 bases from J, the junction contained 4 bases not matched to a gene. The germline CDR1 and CDR2 sequences are SGHRS and YFSETQ. CDR3 sequence: CASSLRDRGYTEAFF. CDR3 sequence (DNA): TGCGCCAGCAGCTTAAGGGACAGGGGTTACACTGAAGCTTTCTTT.

This clonotype was counted between two and nine times. One base away lies a much larger clone, so this may be a sequencing read error. This chain uses TRBV6-5 with TRBJ1-5; a possible D gene is TRBD1 (6 bases). The germline CDR1 and CDR2 sequences are MNHEY and SVGAGI. Trimming cost V 5 bases and J 13 bases, with 15 bases left between them. The CDR3 runs to 12 residues. CDR3 nucleotide sequence: TGTGCCAGCAGTACGGCGCCCGGGACACAGCATTTT. It is translated as CASSTAPGTQHF.

With regard to this clonotype: At one end the junction does not follow the germline gene, possibly because of a read error. The V and J genes are TRBV10-1 and TRBJ1-2; D not certain. The CDR3 is 13 residues long. Germline V gives CDR1 WNHNN, CDR2 SYGVQD (reference sequence). The DNA of the CDR3 is TGCGCCAGCAGTGAGGGCGCGCCGTATGGCCACACCTTC. This gives the protein CASSEGAPYGHTF.